The sequence of this T cell receptor (beta chain) was determined in a study of T cells after posttransplantation cyclophosphamide (dated by TCRdb to the mid-2010s). A note on the overall study: The study tracked T cell repertoire reconstitution by TRB sequencing after myeloablative bone marrow transplantation using posttransplantation cyclophosphamide as GVHD prophylaxis. Samples from some 32 PTCy-treated patients and 16 related bone marrow donors of those patients were subjected to antigen receptor sequencing. Blood from every one of the 30 or so PTCy patients who had 1-year posttransplant specimens underwent TRB sequencing. TRB sequencing was also done on up to roughly 3 additional blood samples from 2 to 5.2 years after transplant in 3 patients, and on pretransplant blood from several patients. Because TRA and TRB clonality correlated tightly in about 10 samples, later TCR analyses were limited to TRB. Public TRB sequences were searched against a database of over 3,000 sequences associated with responses to pathogens, tumor antigens, self-antigens and alloantigens. The paper as a whole reports these results and caveats: The TRB repertoires of T cells infiltrating skin or the GI tract showed only limited overlap with the TRB repertoires found in blood. Donor-recipient similarity was low at 1-2 months but rose over the first year, and later blood repertoires were often dominated by donor CD8+ memory clones. Across more than 40 patients, TRB clonality was highly associated with recipient CMV seropositivity and CMV reactivation, and diversity in PTCy patients was similar to diversity in CNI/methotrexate controls.

This clone was counted once. There is no known antigen for this receptor. No quality values exist for individual bases; no much larger clone is one base distant. Spanning cysteine to phenylalanine, the CDR3 consists of 14 amino acids. CDR3 DNA is the only sequence kept; it has 42 bases, read in frame from the first base. The CDR1 and CDR2 encoded by the germline V gene are MDHEN and SYDVKM. V has 4 bases trimmed and J has 7 bases trimmed; junction bases matching no gene number 8. TRB sequencing used genomic DNA with the immunoSEQ assay at survey resolution or the hsTCRB kit. From the authors' description of their analysis: The immunoSEQ software handled initial read processing, and the LymphoSeq R package was used for repertoire analyses. Clonality was computed as 1 minus normalized Shannon entropy, and a Gini coefficient was also calculated for each TRB dataset. Phenotypes of unsorted samples were inferred by mapping TRB sequences from sorted subsets of the recipient or donor onto unsorted samples of the same recipient. Here the immuneACCESS table is served through TCRdb, limited to in-frame sequences with V and J called. Missing clones are a known gap in these copies; in checked studies unresolved V genes cover under half, and the rest lacks a known reason. V and J calls and clone size are as listed in that table; D and trimming were resolved from the DNA. For this sample there are about 47,000 clones; 85% to 95% appear just once. Jointly, the top ten make up about 3.1% of the sample.

On the day of marrow donation, related bone marrow donors gave peripheral blood samples. Peripheral blood and bone marrow mononuclear cells were isolated by Ficoll-Hypaque density centrifugation and cryopreserved. Sequencing used PBMCs. The chain couples TRBV28 to TRBJ1-1, and TRBD1 aligns with 8 junction nucleotides. The clonotype comes from a woman aged 30 to 39 in good health and a related stem cell transplant donor. The DNA reads as follows: TGTGCCAGCAGTTCTCCAGACAGGGGAGATGAAGCTTTCTTT. Its amino acids are CASSSPDRGDEAFF.